This T cell receptor beta chain was identified during a study of early T cells in non-severe SARS-CoV-2 infection. This clonotype appeared a few times. The V and J ends lost 7 bases and 7 bases, in that order; junction bases with no gene match: 1. Germline V gene data show CDR1 as MNHEY and CDR2 as SMNVEV (reference sequence). The length of the CDR3 is 11 residues. TCRdb re-called the 5' RACE reads with MiXCR, one entry per CDR3 protein. The sample has some 66,000 distinct CDR3 sequences; approximately 10% are singletons. Specimen: whole blood. The sequence came from an adult who was a healthcare worker with PCR-confirmed SARS-CoV-2 infection or an uninfected control (not recorded which). The genes are TRBV27 and TRBJ2-1; the match to TRBD2 covers 7 bases. This CDR3 is CASTRENEQFF. In DNA form, the CDR3 reads TGTGCCAGCACGCGGGAGAATGAGCAGTTCTTC.